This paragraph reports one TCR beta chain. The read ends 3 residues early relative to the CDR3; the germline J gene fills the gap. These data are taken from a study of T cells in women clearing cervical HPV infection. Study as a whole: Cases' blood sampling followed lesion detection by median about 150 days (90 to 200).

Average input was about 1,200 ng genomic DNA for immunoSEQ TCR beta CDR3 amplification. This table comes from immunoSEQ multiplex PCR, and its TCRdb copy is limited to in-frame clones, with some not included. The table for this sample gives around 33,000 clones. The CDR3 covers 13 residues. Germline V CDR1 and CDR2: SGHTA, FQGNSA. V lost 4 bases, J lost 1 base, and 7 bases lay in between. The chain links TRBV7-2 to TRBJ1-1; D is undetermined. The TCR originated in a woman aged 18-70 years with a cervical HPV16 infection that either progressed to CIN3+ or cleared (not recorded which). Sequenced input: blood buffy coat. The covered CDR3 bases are TGTGCCAGCAGCTGGTCGGGGAACACTGAA. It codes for CASSWSGNTE. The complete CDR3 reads CASSWSGNTEAFF.